A single sample gave rise to the 17 T cell receptor beta chains below, sequenced in a study of blood T cell repertoires in COVID-19. Libraries were prepared by immunoSEQ multiplex PCR; TCRdb keeps only in-frame clonotypes and omits some of them. Of about 15,000 clones in the sample, about 80% were seen once. The source material was peripheral blood. The receptors were gathered from a man aged 40-55 years with active or convalescent COVID-19.

The chain combines TRBV30 with TRBJ2-1, with D unresolved. Trimming shortened V by 0 bases and J by 8 bases, and 11 bases separated the two germline ends. The CDR3 runs 13 residues. CDR1 and CDR2 from the germline V gene are GTSNPN and SVGIG (reference sequence). CDR3 sequence (DNA): TGTGCCTGGAGTGTAGGAGTAACGGATGAGCAGTTCTTC. Its translation is CAWSVGVTDEQFF.

In DNA, the CDR3 is TGTGCCAGCAGTTACGGGAGGACTAGCACAGATACGCAGTATTTT. Its protein product is CASSYGRTSTDTQYF. V and J are TRBV2 and TRBJ2-3; 7 bases are shared with TRBD2. This CDR3 has 15 amino acids. The ends lost 5 bases at V and 0 bases at J; junction bases unmatched: 5. Germline V gene sequence: CDR1 SNHLY, CDR2 FYNNEI.

The CDR3 loop is CSVVSGGVKDTQYF. The CDR3 nucleotides read TGCAGCGTCGTTAGCGGGGGTGTGAAAGATACGCAGTATTTT. The rearrangement links TRBV29-1 to TRBJ2-3; 9 bases agree with TRBD2. Germline CDR1 SQVTM, CDR2 ANQGSEA. This CDR3 has 14 amino acids. J gave up 5 bases and V 6 bases, and 9 bases lay outside the gene matches.

The chain joins TRBV27 to TRBJ1-1, with D maybe TRBD1 (6 bases). Per the germline V gene, CDR1 is MNHEY and CDR2 is SMNVEV (reference sequence). Trimming took off 5 bases at V and 7 bases at J, with 17 bases between the two ends. This CDR3 contains 14 residues. The CDR3, as DNA: TGTGCCAGCAGTCCTACGACAGGCCTACATGAAGCTTTCTTT. Protein: CASSPTTGLHEAFF.

This clone was seen a few times. The CDR3 DNA follows: TGTGCCAGCAGCTACCACAGGGATTTGAACACCGGGGAGCTGTTTTTT. It translates to CASSYHRDLNTGELFF. The V gene is TRBV7-3, the J gene TRBJ2-2, with TRBD1 as a possible D gene (6 bases). The germline V gene encodes CDR1 SGHTA and CDR2 FQGTGA. The CDR3 covers 16 residues. V lost 4 bases and J 1 base, leaving 13 bases between the germline ends. Based on the CDR3 plus reference TRBV7-3 and TRBJ2-2, the full variable domain is GAGVSQTPSNKVTEKGKYVELRCDPISGHTALYWYRQSLGQGPEFLIYFQGTGAADDSGLPNDRFFAVRPEGSVSTLKIQRTERGDSAVYLCASSYHRDLNTGELFFGEGSRLTVL.

J is TRBJ1-1 and V is TRBV4-1, with D possibly matching TRBD1 (6 bases). Between the trimmed V and J ends, which lost 0 bases and 3 bases, there was a span of 11 bases. The germline gives CDR1 MGHRA, CDR2 YSYEKL. This CDR3 spans 15 amino acids. CDR3 residues: CASSQDLPGDTEAFF. CDR3 in DNA: TGCGCCAGCAGCCAAGATCTGCCAGGGGACACTGAAGCTTTCTTT.

This rearrangement joins TRBV24-1 to TRBJ2-7; D is unresolved. This CDR3 region has 14 residues. Germline lookup yields CDR1 KGHDR and CDR2 SFDVKD. Trimming cost V 4 bases and J 2 bases, with 11 bases left between them. The CDR3 here is CATSDPTLPYEQYF. Here the CDR3 DNA reads TGTGCCACCAGTGACCCTACCTTGCCCTACGAGCAGTACTTC.

This sequence joins TRBV28 and TRBJ1-6; 7 positions match TRBD1. With 6 bases clipped from V and 10 bases from J, the junction kept 9 bases outside the gene matches. The CDR3 covers 14 residues. Germline V gene lookup returns CDR1 MDHEN and CDR2 SYDVKM. CDR3 sequence (DNA): TGTGCCAGCAGCCTGACAGGGCAACACTCACCCCTCCACTTT. Amino acid sequence: CASSLTGQHSPLHF.

The chain has TRBV6-5 and TRBJ1-5; D might be TRBD1 (5 bases). Germline CDR1 is MNHEY and CDR2 is SVGAGI. There are 15 residues in the CDR3. Trimming left V 0 bases short and J 7 bases short, with 13 bases between. In DNA form, the CDR3 reads TGTGCCAGCAGTTACTCGAACCAGGGCAGGCAGCCCCAGCATTTT. The encoded protein is CASSYSNQGRQPQHF.

The chain links TRBV28 to TRBJ2-7; weak D call: TRBD2 (7 bases). Germline loops: CDR1 MDHEN, CDR2 SYDVKM. Deletions cut 8 bases from V and 4 bases from J, with 15 bases between. CDR3 length: 13 residues. Here the CDR3 reads CASHRGGSYEQYF. DNA for the CDR3: TGTGCCAGCCATAGGGGGGGCAGTTACGAGCAGTACTTC.

This clone was seen more than once but under ten times. The genes are TRBV4-1 and TRBJ1-5; TRBD1 is a possible D gene (5 bases). The length of the CDR3 is 14 residues. V was clipped by 6 bases and J by 5 bases, with 14 bases between them. CDR1 is MGHRA and CDR2 is YSYEKL in the germline V gene. As DNA, the CDR3 is TGCGCCAGCAGTCCCGACAGAGCAGATCAGCCCCAGCATTTT. It encodes CASSPDRADQPQHF.

This rearrangement joins TRBV9 to TRBJ2-1; no firm D call. The V gene lost 1 base and the J gene lost 0 bases, with 8 bases spanning the gap. The CDR3 runs 15 residues. From germline, CDR1 is SGDLS and CDR2 YYNGEE. For the CDR3, the DNA is TGTGCCAGCAGCGTATCGGCAGGCTCCTACAATGAGCAGTTCTTC. Its protein is CASSVSAGSYNEQFF.

The chain is built from TRBV9 and TRBJ2-5; 14 nucleotides agree with TRBD2. Germline CDR1 reads SGDLS; CDR2 reads YYNGEE. V shed 6 bases and J 4 bases; nucleotides not matched to a gene: 11. The CDR3 sequence is 17 residues long. The CDR3 spells CASTRGLAGEVGETQYF. The CDR3 bases are TGTGCCAGCACCAGGGGACTAGCGGGAGAGGTCGGAGAGACCCAGTACTTC.

The chain uses TRBV9 and TRBJ1-1; 8 bases match TRBD1. Germline-derived CDR1 and CDR2 are SGDLS and YYNGEE. V was clipped by 2 bases and J by 1 base; unmatched bases: 4. CDR3 length equals 15 residues. CDR3 sequence: CASSVSGTGNTEAFF. CDR3 sequence (DNA): TGTGCCAGCAGCGTCTCCGGGACAGGGAACACTGAAGCTTTCTTT. The full variable domain, completed using reference TRBV9 and TRBJ1-1, is DSGVTQTPKHLITATGQRVTLRCSPRSGDLSVYWYQQSLDQGLQFLIQYYNGEERAKGNILERFSAQQFPDLHSELNLSSLELGDSALYFCASSVSGTGNTEAFFGQGTRLTVV.

V usage is TRBV5-1 and J usage is TRBJ2-7; TRBD1 matches at 8 bases. V shed 4 bases, J shed 3 bases, and the junction held 6 bases outside the gene matches. CDR3 size: 14 residues. The germline CDR1 and CDR2 sequences are SGHRS and YFSETQ. The CDR3 DNA reads TGCGCCAGCAGCGACGGACAGGGTCACTACGAGCAGTACTTC. This sequence encodes CASSDGQGHYEQYF. The variable domain in full, completed from reference TRBV5-1 and TRBJ2-7, reads KAGVTQTPRYLIKTRGQQVTLSCSPISGHRSVSWYQQTPGQGLQFLFEYFSETQRNKGNFPGRFSGRQFSNSRSEMNVSTLELGDSALYLCASSDGQGHYEQYFGPGTRLTVT.

This clone ranks as large. Other DNA sequences from this sample encode an identical CDR3 as well. The chain carries TRBV5-5 and TRBJ2-7; 8 bases line up with TRBD1. Germline-derived CDR1 and CDR2 are SGHKS and YYEKEE (reference sequence). Germline trimming cut 3 bases from V and 3 bases from J; bases unmatched to any gene: 5. CDR3 length: 14 residues. The CDR3 DNA reads TGTGCCAGCAGCTCTGGACAGGGTGGCTACGAGCAGTACTTC. Its translation: CASSSGQGGYEQYF.

CDR3 bases: TGTGCCAGCAGCGTAGCGACTAGCTATAGTGAGCAGTTCTTC. Translating it yields CASSVATSYSEQFF. The chain links TRBV9 to TRBJ2-1; 7 nucleotides align to TRBD2. V lost 0 bases to trimming and J lost 9 bases; unmatched junction nucleotides: 6. This CDR3 spans 14 amino acids. Germline lookup yields CDR1 SGDLS and CDR2 YYNGEE.